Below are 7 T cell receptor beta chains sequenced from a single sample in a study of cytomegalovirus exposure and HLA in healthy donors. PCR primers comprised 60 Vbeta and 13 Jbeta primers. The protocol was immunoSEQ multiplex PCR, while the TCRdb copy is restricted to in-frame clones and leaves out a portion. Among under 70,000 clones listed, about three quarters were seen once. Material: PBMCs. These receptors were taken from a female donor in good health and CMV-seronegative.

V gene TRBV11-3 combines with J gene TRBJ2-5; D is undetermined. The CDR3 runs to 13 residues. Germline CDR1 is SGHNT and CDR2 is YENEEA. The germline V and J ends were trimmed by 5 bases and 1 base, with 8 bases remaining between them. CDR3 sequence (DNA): TGTGCCAGCAGCCAAAGCCCCCAAGAGACCCAGTACTTC. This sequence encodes CASSQSPQETQYF.

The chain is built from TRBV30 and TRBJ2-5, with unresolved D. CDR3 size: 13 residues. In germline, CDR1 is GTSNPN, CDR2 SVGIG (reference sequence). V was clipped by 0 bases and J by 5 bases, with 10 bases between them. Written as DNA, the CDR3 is TGTGCCTGGAGTGTCGCCTTCAGGGAGACCCAGTACTTC. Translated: CAWSVAFRETQYF.

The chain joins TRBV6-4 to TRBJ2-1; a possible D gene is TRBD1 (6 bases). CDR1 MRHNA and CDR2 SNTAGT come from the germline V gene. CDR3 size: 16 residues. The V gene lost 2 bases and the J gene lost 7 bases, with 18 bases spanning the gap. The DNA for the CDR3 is TGTGCCAGCAGTGACGGGGCAGGGGAAAGCTTTAATGAGCAGTTCTTC. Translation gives CASSDGAGESFNEQFF.

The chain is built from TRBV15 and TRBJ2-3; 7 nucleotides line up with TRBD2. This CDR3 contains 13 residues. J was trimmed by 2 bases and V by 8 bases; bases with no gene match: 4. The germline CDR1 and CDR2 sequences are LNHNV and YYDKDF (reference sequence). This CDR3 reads CATGRELTDTQYF. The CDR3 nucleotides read TGTGCCACCGGGAGGGAACTCACAGATACGCAGTATTTT.

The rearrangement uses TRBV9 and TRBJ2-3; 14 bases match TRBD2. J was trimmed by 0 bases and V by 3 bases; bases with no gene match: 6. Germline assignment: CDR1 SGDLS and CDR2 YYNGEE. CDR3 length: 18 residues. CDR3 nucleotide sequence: TGTGCCAGCAGCGCCGGGACTAGCGGGGGCCTGAGCACAGATACGCAGTATTTT. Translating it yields CASSAGTSGGLSTDTQYF.

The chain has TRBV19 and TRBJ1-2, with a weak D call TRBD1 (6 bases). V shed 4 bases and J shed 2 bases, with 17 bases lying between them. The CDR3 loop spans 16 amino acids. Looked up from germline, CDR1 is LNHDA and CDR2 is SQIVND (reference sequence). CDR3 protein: CASSKKATGTNYGYTF. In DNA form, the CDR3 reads TGTGCCAGTAGTAAGAAGGCGACAGGAACCAACTATGGCTACACCTTC.

The CDR3: CASSYSLQGGPYEQYF. The CDR3 coding sequence is TGTGCCAGCAGTTACTCTCTACAGGGGGGCCCCTACGAGCAGTACTTC. The chain joins TRBV6-5 to TRBJ2-7; 8 bases are a match to TRBD1. The germline CDR1 and CDR2 sequences are MNHEY and SVGAGI. The V and J ends lost 0 bases and 2 bases, in that order; junction bases with no gene match: 6. This CDR3 spans 16 amino acids.